This TCR beta chain was captured by sequencing in a study of blood T cell repertoires in COVID-19. About the research overall: Acute and convalescent COVID-19 samples came from the United States, Italy and Spain. From T cells, B-cell-depleted T cells, or PBMCs came the material, which was cDNA or gDNA.

Germline CDR1 and CDR2: MNHEY and SVGAGI. CDR3 size: 16 residues. V was clipped by 4 bases and J by 1 base, with 13 bases between them. Per the authors' pipeline: Estimation of nucleated cell counts was performed using reference gene primer amplification. Clones were sequenced by immunoSEQ multiplex PCR, and TCRdb holds only the in-frame ones, with some missing. V and J calls and clone size follow that table, whereas D and trimming were derived from the DNA. The sample holds approximately 300,000 clones, about 90% seen once. Assignment of participants to cohorts was predicated upon participant-reported clinical history.

This receptor was taken from a woman in her 30s who had recovered from COVID-19. The rearrangement links TRBV6-5 to TRBJ2-2, with D perhaps TRBD1 (5 bases). The source material was PBMCs or T cells enriched from blood (not recorded which). Here the CDR3 DNA reads TGTGCCAGCAGTTCTTGGACATCCATGAACACCGGGGAGCTGTTTTTT. Encoded protein: CASSSWTSMNTGELFF.